This T cell receptor beta chain was found in a study of T-cell memory formation after mild COVID-19. For the study at large: There were largely donor-specific TCR clusters.

Each CDR3 protein gets one entry after TCRdb re-called the 5' RACE reads with MiXCR. Altogether roughly 48,000 distinct CDR3 sequences are present, around a quarter being singletons, with the ten largest covering around two fifths. On this clonotype: Its specificity is not known.

Findings and limits, study-wide: There was a balanced CD4/CD8 profile in clones contracting day 15 to 85, and later expanders leaned CD4+.

The sample taken for sequencing was PBMCs or a T cell subset sorted from them (not recorded which). This clonotype was sampled from a man between 18 and 35 years old who had mild COVID-19 (a few samples of this study predate the infection). Cell type and time point are not known.

The CDR3 DNA is TGTGCCAGCAGCCTAACCTCTTTGACGGATACGCAGTATTTT. Amino acids: CASSLTSLTDTQYF. The chain uses TRBV6-2 or TRBV6-3 and TRBJ2-3; D is undetermined. CDR1 MNHEY and CDR2 SVGEGT come from the germline V gene. Trimming shortened V by 6 bases and J by 6 bases, and 16 bases separated the two germline ends. This CDR3 has 14 amino acids.